This entry lists 7 T cell receptor beta chains sequenced from one sample in a study of shared clonotypes between healthy human individuals. Clones were sequenced by immunoSEQ multiplex PCR, and TCRdb holds only the in-frame ones, with some missing. This table holds roughly 1,100,000 clones, around 74% found once. The sequenced sample consisted of memory CD4+ T cells sorted from blood. The subset here: CD45RA-negative fraction. The receptors shown here come from a man between 18 and 35 years old in good health.

The chain combines TRBV27 with TRBJ2-7; 11 bases are a match to TRBD2. Germline V gene sequence: CDR1 MNHEY, CDR2 SMNVEV (reference sequence). The CDR3 is made up of 15 amino acids. The junction had 6 bases not matched to a gene; V was cut back by 5 bases and J by 3 bases. The CDR3 region is CASSRTSGRDYEQYF. DNA for the CDR3: TGTGCCAGCAGTCGAACTAGCGGGAGAGACTACGAGCAGTACTTC.

The chain has TRBV10-3 and TRBJ2-3; D is undetermined. Germline assignment: CDR1 ENHRY and CDR2 SYGVKD. The V end lost 11 bases, the J end lost 2 bases, and 14 bases lay between the germline ends. The CDR3 runs to 13 residues. The CDR3, as DNA: TGTGCCTCCACCTCGGTTCCCACAGATACGCAGTATTTT. Protein: CASTSVPTDTQYF.

This clone showed up many times. The chain couples TRBV28 to TRBJ2-1; D possibly corresponds to TRBD2 (5 bases). Germline V CDR1 and CDR2: MDHEN, SYDVKM. Trimming shortened V by 2 bases and J by 10 bases, and 12 bases separated the two germline ends. The CDR3 consists of 13 residues. The chain's CDR3 is CASSLASSGEQFF. CDR3 nucleotides: TGTGCCAGCAGTTTAGCTAGCAGCGGCGAGCAGTTCTTC.

The chain carries TRBV2 and TRBJ1-4, with D maybe TRBD1 (6 bases). V was cut by 3 bases and J by 7 bases, with 18 bases left in between. This CDR3 is built from 16 residues. Germline CDR1 SNHLY, CDR2 FYNNEI. The CDR3 reads CASSENRAGVAEKLFF. CDR3 DNA: TGTGCCAGCAGTGAGAACAGGGCGGGTGTGGCTGAAAAACTGTTTTTT.

The CDR3 is CASSPGAGEGFTEAFF. CDR3 DNA sequence: TGCGCCAGCAGCCCTGGGGCGGGTGAGGGATTCACTGAAGCTTTCTTT. This chain connects TRBV5-1 to TRBJ1-1, with a possible D match to TRBD1 (5 bases). The CDR3 spans 16 residues. In germline, CDR1 is SGHRS, CDR2 YFSETQ. V lost 4 bases and J lost 4, with 20 bases in between.

In the case of this clone: A much larger clone differs by one base, so this may be a read error. This specimen includes other DNA sequences encoding the same CDR3. The chain couples TRBV11-2 to TRBJ1-1; no definite D call. V lost 5 bases, J lost 1 base, and 8 bases lay in between. The CDR3 covers 13 residues. Per germline, CDR1 SGHAT and CDR2 FQNNGV. The CDR3 sequence: CASSPAGNTEAFF. The CDR3 region has the DNA TGTGCCAGCAGCCCGGCAGGGAACACTGAAGCTTTCTTT.

Remarks on this clone: Additional DNA sequences in this sample encode the identical CDR3. This sequence joins TRBV7-6 and TRBJ2-3; 8 nucleotides align to TRBD2. Germline V CDR1 and CDR2: SGHVS, FNYEAQ. Trimming at V came to 4 bases and at J to 4 bases, leaving 7 bases not matched to a gene. The CDR3 consists of 15 residues. In DNA form, the CDR3 reads TGTGCCAGCAGCTCCGGGGGGGGGCCAGCAGATACGCAGTATTTT. Its translation: CASSSGGGPADTQYF.